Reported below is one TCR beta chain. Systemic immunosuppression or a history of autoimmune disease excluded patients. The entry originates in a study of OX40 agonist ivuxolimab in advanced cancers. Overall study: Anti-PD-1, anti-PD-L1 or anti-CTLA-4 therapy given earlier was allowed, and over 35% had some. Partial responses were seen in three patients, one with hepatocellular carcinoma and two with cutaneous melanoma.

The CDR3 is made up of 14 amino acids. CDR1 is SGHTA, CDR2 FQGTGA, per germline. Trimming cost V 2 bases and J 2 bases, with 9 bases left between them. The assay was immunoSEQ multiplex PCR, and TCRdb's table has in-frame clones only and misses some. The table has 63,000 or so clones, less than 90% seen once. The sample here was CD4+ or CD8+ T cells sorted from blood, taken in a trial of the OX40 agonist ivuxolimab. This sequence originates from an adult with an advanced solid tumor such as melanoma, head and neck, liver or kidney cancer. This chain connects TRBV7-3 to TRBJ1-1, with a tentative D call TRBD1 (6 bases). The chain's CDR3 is CASSLRQANTEAFF. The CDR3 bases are TGTGCCAGCAGCTTACGACAGGCCAACACTGAAGCTTTCTTT. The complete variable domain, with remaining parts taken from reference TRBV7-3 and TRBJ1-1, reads GAGVSQTPSNKVTEKGKYVELRCDPISGHTALYWYRQSLGQGPEFLIYFQGTGAADDSGLPNDRFFAVRPEGSVSTLKIQRTERGDSAVYLCASSLRQANTEAFFGQGTRLTVV.